This T cell receptor beta chain was found in a study of T cell repertoires in cytomegalovirus infection. In its sample, this clonotype was seen many times. What it binds is not known. This CDR3 region has 15 residues. V gave up 3 bases and J gave up 2 bases, with 11 bases separating them. Germline V CDR1 and CDR2: SGHTA, FQGTGA. Whole-study findings and limits: Adding up the frequency of public TCR beta families identified people who carried CMV plus the relevant HLA. Dominating the ex vivo response were TCR beta clonotypes that were CMV-specific and HLA-C-restricted.

TCRdb ran MiXCR on the reads and lists one entry per CDR3 protein. Of hundreds of thousands of distinct CDR3 sequences in the sample, approximately 10% were seen once. This TCR derives from a human donor in good health (CMV status not recorded). Some clones in this sample may be carry-over from other donors' samples. Sequencing was carried out using PBMCs. The chain joins TRBV7-3 to TRBJ2-1; TRBD2 is a possible D gene (6 bases). The CDR3 nucleotides read TGTGCCAGCAGCTTCTGGGACTCCGCCTACAATGAGCAGTTCTTC. This encodes CASSFWDSAYNEQFF. The full variable domain, completed using reference TRBV7-3 and TRBJ2-1, is GAGVSQTPSNKVTEKGKYVELRCDPISGHTALYWYRQSLGQGPEFLIYFQGTGAADDSGLPNDRFFAVRPEGSVSTLKIQRTERGDSAVYLCASSFWDSAYNEQFFGPGTRLTVL.